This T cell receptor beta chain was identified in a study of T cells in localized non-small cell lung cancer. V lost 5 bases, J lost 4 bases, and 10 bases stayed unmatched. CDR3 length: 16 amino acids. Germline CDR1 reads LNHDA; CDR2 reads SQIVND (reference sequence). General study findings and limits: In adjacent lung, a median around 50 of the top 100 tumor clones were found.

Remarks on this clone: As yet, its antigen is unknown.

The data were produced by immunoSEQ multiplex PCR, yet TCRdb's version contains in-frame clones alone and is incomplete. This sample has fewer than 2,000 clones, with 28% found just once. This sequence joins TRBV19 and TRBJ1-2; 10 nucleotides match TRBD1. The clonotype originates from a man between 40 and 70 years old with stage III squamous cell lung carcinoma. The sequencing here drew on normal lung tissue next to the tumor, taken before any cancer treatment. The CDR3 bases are TGTGCCAGTAGTCGGGACAGGGGTCCCGGCGGCTATGGCTACACCTTC. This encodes CASSRDRGPGGYGYTF.